The rows below give T cell receptor beta chains drawn from one sample of a study of T cell responses to AZD1222 COVID-19 vaccine. Sequenced by immunoSEQ multiplex PCR; TCRdb stores in-frame clones only, minus some. The profile shows some 150,000 clones, around 90% of them singletons. The sample here was peripheral blood, taken 28 days after the second dose of the MenACWY control vaccine. Source of these receptors: an adult who received the MenACWY meningococcal vaccine as a control. The CDR3 runs from the conserved cysteine through the conserved F or W. The D gene is left open where the match is weak. For some rows the clone size is stated as once, few or many, or as a class when expanded; others skip it.

v_call	j_call	clone_size	cdr3_length	d_call	cdr3_aa	cdr3_nt
TRBV6-2/TRBV6-3	TRBJ2-3	.	17	.	CASSYSPRGPSTDTQYF	TGTGCCAGCAGTTACTCTCCCCGGGGGCCTAGCACAGATACGCAGTATTTT
TRBV11-3	TRBJ2-7	.	13	TRBD2	CASSPITSGSLYF	TGTGCCAGCAGCCCGATTACTAGCGGGAGCCTTTACTTC
TRBV7-9	TRBJ1-1	.	14	.	CASSLAGGNTEAFF	TGTGCCAGCAGCTTAGCTGGGGGCAACACTGAAGCTTTCTTT
TRBV5-8	TRBJ1-3	.	16	.	CASSLMAPRAGNTIYF	TGTGCCAGCAGCCTGATGGCCCCGAGAGCGGGAAACACCATATATTTT
TRBV11-2	TRBJ2-7	.	13	.	CASSLEGGGEQYF	TGTGCCAGCAGCTTAGAGGGGGGTGGCGAGCAGTACTTC
TRBV30	TRBJ2-5	.	14	.	CAWSVLGPLETQYF	TGTGCCTGGAGTGTACTAGGACCCCTAGAGACCCAGTACTTC
TRBV10-3	TRBJ1-2	once	12	.	CAITEGAYGYTF	TGTGCCATCACCGAGGGCGCCTATGGCTACACCTTC
TRBV19	TRBJ1-5	.	13	.	CASSQKHDQPQHF	TGTGCCAGTAGTCAAAAACATGATCAGCCCCAGCATTTT
TRBV11-3	TRBJ1-5	.	12	.	CASSLGTGPQHF	TGTGCCAGCAGCTTGGGAACAGGGCCCCAGCATTTT
TRBV19	TRBJ1-5	.	13	.	CASSSLLAQPQHF	TGTGCCAGTAGTAGTCTCCTGGCTCAGCCCCAGCATTTT
TRBV11-3	TRBJ1-4	.	14	.	CASSPLVGDEKLFF	TGTGCCAGCAGCCCACTTGTGGGTGATGAAAAACTGTTTTTT
TRBV6-4	TRBJ1-2	.	14	.	CASSDRYRRYGYTF	TGTGCCAGCAGTGACAGGTACAGACGCTATGGCTACACCTTC
TRBV5-1	TRBJ1-2	few	14	TRBD1	CASSYGQGLNGYTF	TGCGCCAGCAGCTACGGACAGGGACTAAATGGCTACACCTTC
TRBV18	TRBJ2-2	.	12	.	CASTPRTGELFF	TGTGCCAGCACCCCGCGGACCGGGGAGCTGTTTTTT
TRBV11-2	TRBJ1-3	.	14	.	CASSTPRVGNTIYF	TGTGCCAGCAGCACTCCCAGGGTCGGAAACACCATATATTTT
TRBV20-1	TRBJ1-2	.	17	TRBD1	CSASGSGTGSPIGGYTF	TGCAGTGCTAGTGGATCCGGGACAGGGTCCCCGATAGGTGGCTACACCTTC